This T cell receptor (beta chain) was retrieved from a study of T cells in Graves' hyperthyroidism and ophthalmopathy. Amplification targeted TCR beta CDR3 regions from RNA transcripts. First-round RT-PCR targeting the TCR CDR3 was performed with the HTBI primer set. TCRdb itself ran the multiplex PCR reads through MiXCR, one entry per CDR3 protein. The table records approximately 400,000 distinct CDR3 sequences, approximately 14% of them present only once. This clonotype was counted ten times or more. As yet, its antigen is unknown. Study observations and caveats: Most expanded thyroid clonotypes above 0.001 also appeared in blood. Ophthalmopathy was separated from stable hyperthyroidism by a 13 V-J model.

CDR1 SNHLY and CDR2 FYNNEI come from the germline V gene. The V end was cut by 7 bases, the J end by 5 bases, with 29 bases between. This CDR3 has 18 residues. This TCR was recovered from a woman between 18 and 29 years old with Graves' hyperthyroidism. The genes are TRBV2 and TRBJ1-1; possible D gene TRBD1, 5 bases. Sequenced: blood. The CDR3 DNA sequence: TGTGCCAGCAAGATATCGTACGGGCCAACAGGCGGTGGAACTGAAGCTTTCTTT. It is translated as CASKISYGPTGGGTEAFF. Looking up the rest from reference TRBV2 and TRBJ1-1 gives the full variable domain: EPEVTQTPSHQVTQMGQEVILRCVPISNHLYFYWYRQILGQKVEFLVSFYNNEISEKSEIFDDQFSVERPDGSNFTLKIRSTKLEDSAMYFCASKISYGPTGGGTEAFFGQGTRLTVV.